Presented here are 3 T cell receptor beta chains from one specimen sequenced in a study of T cell responses to AZD1222 COVID-19 vaccine. The method was immunoSEQ multiplex PCR; TCRdb's version includes in-frame clones alone and lacks a portion of them. The data show about 110,000 clones, with around 90% seen just once and about 7.8% held by the top ten. The sample in question was peripheral blood, obtained on day 0 of AZD1222 vaccination. All receptors derive from an adult in good health.

This chain's CDR3 is CAWGWGIETQYF. CDR3 nucleotides: TGTGCCTGGGGGTGGGGGATAGAGACCCAGTACTTC. The J gene is TRBJ2-5, the V gene TRBV30, with D perhaps TRBD1 or TRBD2 (5 bases each). The germline V gene has CDR1 GTSNPN and CDR2 SVGIG (reference sequence). V was clipped by 5 bases and J by 4 bases, with 11 bases between them. The length of the CDR3 is 12 residues.

The chain couples TRBV28 to TRBJ1-2, with D maybe TRBD1 (6 bases). The germline V gene has CDR1 MDHEN and CDR2 SYDVKM. The CDR3 contains 12 residues. Trimming shortened V by 7 bases and J by 4 bases, and 10 bases separated the two germline ends. The CDR3 nucleotides read TGTGCCAGCACAGACAGGCGCTATGGCTACACCTTC. Its protein product is CASTDRRYGYTF.

The chain couples TRBV28 to TRBJ1-2; D call uncertain. Germline V CDR1 and CDR2: MDHEN, SYDVKM. V lost 10 bases, J lost 3 bases, and 12 bases lay in between. The CDR3 consists of 12 residues. The CDR3 nucleotides are TGTGCCACCTCTTCCCCCTACTATGGCTACACCTTC. It specifies CATSSPYYGYTF.